The clone carrying this T cell receptor beta chain was counted at least ten times. The antigen remains undetermined. The source of the sample is a study of T cells after posttransplantation cyclophosphamide. The study's findings and limits: Later blood repertoires were often dominated by clones from the donor CD8+ memory compartment. Recipient CMV seropositivity and CMV reactivation strongly tracked TRB clonality.

Data came from immunoSEQ multiplex PCR; TCRdb stores just in-frame clones and leaves some out. The specimen has around 44,000 clones, none found just once. Germline CDR1 reads SEHNR; CDR2 reads FQNEAQ (reference sequence). V lost 5 bases and J lost 4; bases outside the gene matches: 6. The CDR3 spans 14 residues. On the day of bone marrow donation, the related graft donor provided peripheral blood. V usage is TRBV7-9 and J usage is TRBJ1-1; 8 nucleotides agree with TRBD1. Sequences were obtained from PBMCs. The sequence was obtained from a man aged 35-49 years in good health, CMV-negative, and a related stem cell transplant donor. The CDR3 spells CASSEDRVATEAFF. The CDR3 coding sequence is TGTGCCAGCAGCGAGGACAGGGTGGCCACTGAAGCTTTCTTT.